The 29 T cell receptor beta chains given below trace back to one sample, sequenced in a study of control samples from healthy donors and cancer patients. Profiled with immunoSEQ multiplex PCR; TCRdb holds only in-frame clones, not every one. Seen here are around 120,000 clones, around 88% observed once, and the top ten hold 3.4%. Sequenced material: blood. The receptors shown here come from a man aged 35 to 55 in good health.

This chain uses TRBV11-3 with TRBJ2-7; D unclear. CDR1 and CDR2 from the germline V gene are SGHNT and YENEEA. Trimming shortened V by 5 bases and J by 4 bases, and 6 bases separated the two germline ends. The CDR3 contains 11 residues. CDR3 loop: CASSHRYEQYF. The CDR3 coding sequence is TGTGCCAGCAGCCACCGGTACGAGCAGTACTTC.

The chain recombines TRBV10-1 with TRBJ1-1; D is undetermined. The V end was cut by 0 bases, the J end by 6 bases, with 11 bases between. Germline CDR1 and CDR2: WNHNN and SYGVQD (reference sequence). The CDR3 has 14 residues. CDR3 nucleotide sequence: TGCGCCAGCAGTGAGTCGCACTCTCCCCCTGAAGCTTTCTTT. Amino acid sequence: CASSESHSPPEAFF.

V usage is TRBV19 and J usage is TRBJ2-1, with D perhaps being TRBD1 or TRBD2 (7 bases each). This CDR3 contains 13 residues. Trimming stripped 3 bases from V and 7 bases from J, with 10 bases between. Germline CDR1 and CDR2: LNHDA and SQIVND (reference sequence). The CDR3 protein is CASSIQGGNEQFF. The CDR3 region has the DNA TGTGCCAGTAGTATTCAGGGGGGGAATGAGCAGTTCTTC. The variable domain in full, completed from reference TRBV19 and TRBJ2-1, reads DGGITQSPKYLFRKEGQNVTLSCEQNLNHDAMYWYRQDPGQGLRLIYYSQIVNDFQKGDIAEGYSVSREKKESFPLTVTSAQKNPTAFYLCASSIQGGNEQFFGPGTRLTVL.

The V call is TRBV5-1, the J call TRBJ2-1, with 10 bases that match TRBD1. The CDR3 sequence is 16 residues long. V trimming: 3 bases; J trimming: 8 bases; junction bases outside the gene matches: 11. Germline CDR1 and CDR2: SGHRS and YFSETQ. The DNA for the CDR3 is TGCGCCAGCAGCTCGCTCGCCGGGACAGGGGAAGATGAGCAGTTCTTC. Its protein is CASSSLAGTGEDEQFF.

This chain connects TRBV5-1 to TRBJ2-3; 12 bases map to TRBD1. V shed 0 bases and J 6 bases; nucleotides not matched to a gene: 5. CDR1 is SGHRS, CDR2 YFSETQ, per germline. CDR3 length equals 16 residues. CDR3 DNA sequence: TGCGCCAGCAGCTTGGGGGACAGGGGGCGTTCTGATACGCAGTATTTT. Its protein is CASSLGDRGRSDTQYF.

This clone was seen a handful of times. J is TRBJ2-3 and V is TRBV11-3; no clear D gene. CDR3 length: 12 amino acids. The germline V gene encodes CDR1 SGHNT and CDR2 YENEEA. The V end lost 5 bases, the J end lost 9 bases, and 12 bases lay between the germline ends. The CDR3 sequence is CASSTGPSTQYF. The CDR3 DNA is TGTGCCAGCAGCACCGGGCCGTCAACGCAGTATTTT.

CDR3 loop: CASSILAGGSYEQFF. The CDR3 bases are TGTGCCAGTAGTATACTAGCGGGGGGTAGCTATGAGCAGTTCTTC. V gene TRBV19 combines with J gene TRBJ2-1, with 11 bases fitting TRBD2. V was pared by 2 bases and J by 8 bases, with 5 bases of the junction left unmatched. Germline V CDR1 and CDR2: LNHDA, SQIVND (reference sequence). The CDR3 is 15 amino acids.

J is TRBJ1-2 and V is TRBV6-2 or TRBV6-3; D uncertain. The CDR3 spans 12 residues. V was clipped by 3 bases and J by 8 bases, with 10 bases between them. Germline V gene data show CDR1 as MNHEY and CDR2 as SVGEGT. CDR3 DNA: TGTGCCAGCAGTTATTTCCCATCCGGCTACACCTTC. It translates to CASSYFPSGYTF.

This chain links TRBV20-1 with TRBJ1-2; 9 nucleotides align to TRBD1. The CDR3 sequence is 13 residues long. The germline gives CDR1 DFQATT, CDR2 SNEGSKA (reference sequence). The junction had 2 bases not matched to a gene; V was cut back by 3 bases and J by 3 bases. CDR3 DNA: TGCAGTGCTAGTAGGACAGGGGACTATGGCTACACCTTC. Translation gives CSASRTGDYGYTF.

V and J are TRBV11-3 and TRBJ2-7; possibly TRBD1 for D (5 bases). This CDR3 has 16 amino acids. The V and J ends lost 5 bases and 0 bases respectively, with 17 bases between them. Germline CDR1 reads SGHNT; CDR2 reads YENEEA. CDR3 DNA: TGTGCCAGCAGCCTCCGACAGTTCCTCTGCTCCTACGAGCAGTACTTC. It encodes CASSLRQFLCSYEQYF.

A word on this clone: The same CDR3 arises from other DNA sequences in this sample as well. The J gene is TRBJ1-6, the V gene TRBV19, with D maybe TRBD1 (5 bases). The CDR3 is 15 residues long. V was pared by 3 bases and J by 1 base, with 7 bases between. CDR1 and CDR2 (germline): LNHDA, SQIVND (reference sequence). The CDR3 reads CASSIQGSYNSPLHF. The CDR3 DNA is TGTGCCAGTAGTATCCAGGGTTCCTATAATTCACCCCTCCACTTT.

J is TRBJ1-5 and V is TRBV6-5; a possible D gene is TRBD1 (5 bases). CDR1 and CDR2 from the germline V gene are MNHEY and SVGAGI. This CDR3 has 13 residues. With 4 bases removed from V and 5 bases from J, the gap between germline ends came to 9 bases. The CDR3 nucleotides are TGTGCCAGCAGTTGGCGGGGGGATCAGCCCCAGCATTTT. Amino acid sequence: CASSWRGDQPQHF.

V and J are TRBV15 and TRBJ2-7; weak D call: TRBD1 (6 bases). Trimming stripped 0 bases from V and 2 bases from J, with 11 bases between. Germline CDR1 is LNHNV and CDR2 is YYDKDF (reference sequence). This CDR3 is 15 amino acids long. CDR3 DNA: TGTGCCACCAGCAGAGACAGGGGCATCGCCTACGAGCAGTACTTC. As protein: CATSRDRGIAYEQYF. The full variable domain, rest sourced from reference TRBV15 and TRBJ2-7, is DAMVIQNPRYQVTQFGKPVTLSCSQTLNHNVMYWYQQKSSQAPKLLFHYYDKDFNNEADTPDNFQSRRPNTSFCFLDIRSPGLGDTAMYLCATSRDRGIAYEQYFGPGTRLTVT.

The rearrangement links TRBV7-8 to TRBJ2-1, with D perhaps being TRBD1 or TRBD2 (6 bases each). Trimming took 5 bases from V and 8 from J, leaving 19 bases between them. Germline V lookup: CDR1 SGHVS, CDR2 FQNEAQ. The CDR3 is made up of 15 amino acids. The CDR3 spells CASSDRLGGVDEQFF. The CDR3 nucleotides are TGTGCCAGCAGCGACCGACTAGGGGGTGTAGATGAGCAGTTCTTC. The full variable domain, in which reference TRBV7-8 and TRBJ2-1 provide the parts outside the CDR3, is GAGVSQSPRYKVAKRGQDVALRCDPISGHVSLFWYQQALGQGPEFLTYFQNEAQLDKSGLPSDRFFAERPEGSVSTLKIQRTQQEDSAVYLCASSDRLGGVDEQFFGPGTRLTVL.

The chain couples TRBV3-1 (or the pseudogene TRBV3-2) to TRBJ1-2; 8 positions match TRBD1. The length of the CDR3 is 15 residues. Germline values: CDR1 LGHDT, CDR2 YNNKEL (reference sequence). Trimming at V came to 0 bases and at J to 4 bases, leaving 4 bases not matched to a gene. CDR3 in amino acids: CASSQDRDRGYGYTF. The CDR3 bases are TGTGCCAGCAGCCAAGATCGAGACAGGGGCTATGGCTACACCTTC.

The V and J genes are TRBV5-1 and TRBJ2-7; D perhaps matches TRBD1 (6 bases). This CDR3 spans 12 amino acids. Germline V CDR1 and CDR2: SGHRS, YFSETQ. The ends were cut back, 4 bases at V and 1 base at J, with 6 bases in the middle. The CDR3 nucleotides read TGCGCCAGCAGCGGACAGTCCTACGAGCAGTACTTC. This encodes CASSGQSYEQYF.

Worth noting for this clone: The junction departs from the called germline gene at one end, perhaps through a read error. CDR3: CTSSPQGAGTEAFF. CDR3 bases: TGTACCAGCTCACCACAGGGGGCAGGTACTGAAGCTTTCTTT. This chain connects TRBV18 to TRBJ1-1; 9 bases are shared with TRBD1. There are 14 residues in the CDR3. CDR1 is KGHSH, CDR2 LQKENI, per germline.

The chain recombines TRBV12-3 or TRBV12-4 with TRBJ1-2, with D possibly being TRBD1 (5 bases). Trimming removed 3 bases from V and 5 bases from J, with 10 bases in between. The CDR3 length is 13 residues. CDR3 nucleotide sequence: TGTGCCAGCAGTTTTGGGGACCTGTATGGCTACACCTTC. It is translated as CASSFGDLYGYTF.

V usage is TRBV5-8 and J usage is TRBJ2-4; 8 bases map to TRBD2. This CDR3 has 17 amino acids. Looked up from germline, CDR1 is SGHTS and CDR2 is YDEGEE. V gave up 0 bases and J gave up 0 bases; unmatched junction bases: 5. The DNA of the CDR3 is TGTGCCAGCAGCTTGGGGTCTAGCGGGCTAGCCAAAAACATTCAGTACTTC. Encoded protein: CASSLGSSGLAKNIQYF. The whole variable domain, filled in from reference TRBV5-8 and TRBJ2-4, reads EAGVTQSPTHLIKTRGQQATLRCSPISGHTSVYWYQQALGLGLQFLLWYDEGEERNRGNFPPRFSGRQFPNYSSELNVNALELEDSALYLCASSLGSSGLAKNIQYFGAGTRLSVL.

This chain connects TRBV9 to TRBJ2-5; 7 nucleotides agree with TRBD2. The CDR3 loop spans 14 amino acids. The V and J ends lost 4 bases and 1 base, in that order; junction bases with no gene match: 4. Germline CDR1 is SGDLS and CDR2 is YYNGEE. This CDR3 reads CASSTGGTQETQYF. The CDR3 bases are TGTGCCAGCAGCACCGGGGGGACCCAAGAGACCCAGTACTTC.

V gene TRBV24-1 combines with J gene TRBJ2-6; the D is unclear. Germline V CDR1 and CDR2: KGHDR, SFDVKD. The V and J ends lost 7 bases and 0 bases respectively, with 9 bases between them. The CDR3 is made up of 15 amino acids. The CDR3 region has the DNA TGTGCCACCAGCACAGCCAACTCTGGGGCCAACGTCCTGACTTTC. This sequence encodes CATSTANSGANVLTF.

This chain uses TRBV6-1 with TRBJ2-1; 14 nucleotides agree with TRBD2. The CDR3 sequence is 21 residues long. Trimming took 0 bases from V and 0 from J; bases not matched to a gene: 10. Per the germline V gene, CDR1 is MNHNS and CDR2 is SASEGT. The CDR3 DNA follows: TGTGCCAGCAGTGAAGCTTTTCCCGGGACTAGCGGGGGTCTCTCCTACAATGAGCAGTTCTTC. Protein sequence: CASSEAFPGTSGGLSYNEQFF.

Only a few counts were recorded for this clone. The V gene is TRBV5-1, the J gene TRBJ1-2; the match to TRBD1 covers 7 bases. Germline V gene data show CDR1 as SGHRS and CDR2 as YFSETQ. V was clipped by 0 bases and J by 4 bases; unmatched bases: 3. The CDR3 is made up of 14 amino acids. CDR3 amino acids: CASSLAGGIYGYTF. The CDR3 DNA follows: TGCGCCAGCAGCTTGGCAGGGGGAATCTATGGCTACACCTTC.

The chain uses TRBV7-9 and TRBJ2-7; D uncertain. V was clipped by 5 bases and J by 2 bases, with 10 bases between them. The CDR3 covers 13 residues. CDR1 is SEHNR and CDR2 is FQNEAQ in the germline V gene (reference sequence). CDR3 loop: CASSPDGPYEQYF. DNA of the CDR3: TGTGCCAGCAGCCCCGACGGGCCCTACGAGCAGTACTTC.

CDR3 DNA sequence: TGTGCCAGCAGCTCTCGTCCTATCTGGTCCTACGAGCAGTACTTC. Translated, it gives CASSSRPIWSYEQYF. The V call is TRBV6-2 or TRBV6-3, the J call TRBJ2-7; D is undetermined. Germline V gene sequence: CDR1 MNHEY, CDR2 SVGEGT. The V end lost 6 bases, the J end lost 1 base, and 16 bases lay between the germline ends. This CDR3 has 15 amino acids.

This chain links TRBV4-1 with TRBJ2-6; possibly TRBD1 for D (7 bases). V shed 2 bases and J shed 4 bases, with 18 bases lying between them. Germline assignment: CDR1 MGHRA and CDR2 YSYEKL. The CDR3 has 18 residues. The CDR3: CASSQLPGTAGGANVLTF. CDR3 DNA: TGCGCCAGCAGCCAACTTCCCGGGACAGCGGGCGGGGCCAACGTCCTGACTTTC.

CDR3 sequence: CASSPGTSVYEQYF. CDR3 DNA sequence: TGTGCCAGCAGCCCCGGGACTAGCGTCTACGAGCAGTACTTC. V usage is TRBV11-3 and J usage is TRBJ2-7; 10 nucleotides line up with TRBD2. Losses at the gene ends were 5 bases for V and 3 bases for J; bases not matched to a gene: 4. The CDR3 length is 14 residues. CDR1 and CDR2 (germline): SGHNT, YENEEA. Drawing the rest from reference TRBV11-3 and TRBJ2-7, the complete variable domain is EAGVVQSPRYKIIEKKQPVAFWCNPISGHNTLYWYLQNLGQGPELLIRYENEEAVDDSQLPKDRFSAERLKGVDSTLKIQPAELGDSAVYLCASSPGTSVYEQYFGPGTRLTVT.

The gene calls are TRBV30 and TRBJ2-6; no definite D call. CDR1 is GTSNPN, CDR2 SVGIG, per germline (reference sequence). Trimming took off 4 bases at V and 0 bases at J, with 19 bases between the two ends. This CDR3 comprises 18 residues. CDR3 in DNA: TGTGCCTGGAAAAAACCGGGCTCGTGGGGCTCTGGGGCCAACGTCCTGACTTTC. Encoded protein: CAWKKPGSWGSGANVLTF.

This chain connects TRBV6-5 to TRBJ1-1; 7 nucleotides line up with TRBD1. V was pared by 6 bases and J by 6 bases, with 7 bases of the junction left unmatched. Germline assignment: CDR1 MNHEY and CDR2 SVGAGI. The CDR3 length is 13 residues. The chain's CDR3 is CASRDRTYPEAFF. The CDR3 nucleotides read TGTGCCAGCAGGGACAGGACGTACCCTGAAGCTTTCTTT.